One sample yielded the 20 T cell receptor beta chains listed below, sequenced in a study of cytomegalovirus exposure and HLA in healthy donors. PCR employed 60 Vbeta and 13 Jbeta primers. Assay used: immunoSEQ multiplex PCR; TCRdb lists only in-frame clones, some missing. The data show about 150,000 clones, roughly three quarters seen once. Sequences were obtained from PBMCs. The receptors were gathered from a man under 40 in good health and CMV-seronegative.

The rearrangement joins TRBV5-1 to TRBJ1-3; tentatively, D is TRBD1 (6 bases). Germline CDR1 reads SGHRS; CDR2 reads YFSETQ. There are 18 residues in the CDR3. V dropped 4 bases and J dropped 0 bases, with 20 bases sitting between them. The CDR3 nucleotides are TGCGCCAGCAGCACTTTTCAGGGGTCGGGACACTCTGGAAACACCATATATTTT. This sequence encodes CASSTFQGSGHSGNTIYF.

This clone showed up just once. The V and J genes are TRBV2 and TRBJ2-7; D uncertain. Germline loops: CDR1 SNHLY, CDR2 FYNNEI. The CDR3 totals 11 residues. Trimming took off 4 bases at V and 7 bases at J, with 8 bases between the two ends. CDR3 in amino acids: CASSVLLEQYF. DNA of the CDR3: TGTGCCAGCAGTGTATTACTAGAGCAGTACTTC.

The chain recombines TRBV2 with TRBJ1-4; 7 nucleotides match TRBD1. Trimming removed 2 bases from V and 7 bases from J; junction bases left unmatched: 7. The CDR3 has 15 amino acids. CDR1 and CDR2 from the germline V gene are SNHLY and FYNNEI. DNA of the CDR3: TGTGCCAGCAGTGAAAGACAGGGACGAAGTGAAAAACTGTTTTTT. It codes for CASSERQGRSEKLFF. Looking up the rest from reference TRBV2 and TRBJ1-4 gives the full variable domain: EPEVTQTPSHQVTQMGQEVILRCVPISNHLYFYWYRQILGQKVEFLVSFYNNEISEKSEIFDDQFSVERPDGSNFTLKIRSTKLEDSAMYFCASSERQGRSEKLFFGSGTQLSVL.

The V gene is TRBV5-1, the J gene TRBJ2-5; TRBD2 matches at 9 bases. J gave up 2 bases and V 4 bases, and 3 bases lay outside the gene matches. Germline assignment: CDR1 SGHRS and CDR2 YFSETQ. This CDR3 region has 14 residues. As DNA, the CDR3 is TGCGCCAGCAGCGCGGGAGGGCCTCAAGAGACCCAGTACTTC. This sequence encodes CASSAGGPQETQYF.

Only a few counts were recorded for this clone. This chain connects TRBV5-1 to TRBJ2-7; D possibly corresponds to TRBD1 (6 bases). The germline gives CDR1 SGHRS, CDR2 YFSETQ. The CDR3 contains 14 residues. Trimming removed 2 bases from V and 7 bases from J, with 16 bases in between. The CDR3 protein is CASSFVRDTSEQYF. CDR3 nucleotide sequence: TGCGCCAGCAGCTTTGTCCGGGACACCTCTGAGCAGTACTTC.

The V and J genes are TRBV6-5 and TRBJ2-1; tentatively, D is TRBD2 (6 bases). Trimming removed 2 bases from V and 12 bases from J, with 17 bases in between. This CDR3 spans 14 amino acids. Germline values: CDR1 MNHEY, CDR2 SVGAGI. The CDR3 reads CASSYQLRESVQFF. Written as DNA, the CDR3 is TGTGCCAGCAGTTACCAACTCCGGGAGTCCGTGCAGTTCTTC.

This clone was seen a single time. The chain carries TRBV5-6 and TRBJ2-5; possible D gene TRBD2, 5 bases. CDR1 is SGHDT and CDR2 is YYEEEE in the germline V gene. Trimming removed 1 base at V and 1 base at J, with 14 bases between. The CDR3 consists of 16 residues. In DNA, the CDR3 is TGTGCCAGCAGCTTGCTGGCAGGACTCGGCCAAGAGACCCAGTACTTC. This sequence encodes CASSLLAGLGQETQYF.

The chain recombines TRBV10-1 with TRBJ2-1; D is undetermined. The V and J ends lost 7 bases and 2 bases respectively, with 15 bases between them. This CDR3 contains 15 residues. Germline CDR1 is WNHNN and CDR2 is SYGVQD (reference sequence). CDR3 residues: CASMGPRSPYNEQFF. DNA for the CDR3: TGCGCCAGCATGGGCCCTCGTTCCCCCTACAATGAGCAGTTCTTC.

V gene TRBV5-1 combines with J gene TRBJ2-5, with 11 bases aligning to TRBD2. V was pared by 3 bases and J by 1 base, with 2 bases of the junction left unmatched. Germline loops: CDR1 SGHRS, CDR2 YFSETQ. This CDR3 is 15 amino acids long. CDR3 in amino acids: CASSSGTSGQETQYF. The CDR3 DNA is TGCGCCAGCAGCTCCGGGACTAGCGGCCAAGAGACCCAGTACTTC.

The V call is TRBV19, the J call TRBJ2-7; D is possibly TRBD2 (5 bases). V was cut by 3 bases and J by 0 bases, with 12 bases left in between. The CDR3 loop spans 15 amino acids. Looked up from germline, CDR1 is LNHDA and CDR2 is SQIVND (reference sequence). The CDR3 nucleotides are TGTGCCAGTAGTATCGAGGGAGTTCCCTCCTACGAGCAGTACTTC. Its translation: CASSIEGVPSYEQYF.

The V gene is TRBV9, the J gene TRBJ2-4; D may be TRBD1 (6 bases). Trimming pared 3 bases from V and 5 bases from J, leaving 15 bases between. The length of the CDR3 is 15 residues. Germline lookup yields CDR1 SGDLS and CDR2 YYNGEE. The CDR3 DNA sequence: TGTGCCAGCAGCGCTCGAACAGGGACCGAAAACATTCAGTACTTC. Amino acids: CASSARTGTENIQYF.

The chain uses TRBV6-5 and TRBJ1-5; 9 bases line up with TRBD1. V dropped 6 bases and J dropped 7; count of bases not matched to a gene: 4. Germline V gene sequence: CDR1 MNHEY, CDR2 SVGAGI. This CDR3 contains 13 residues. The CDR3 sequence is CASRQGAGQPQHF. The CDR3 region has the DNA TGTGCCAGCAGACAGGGGGCGGGACAGCCCCAGCATTTT.

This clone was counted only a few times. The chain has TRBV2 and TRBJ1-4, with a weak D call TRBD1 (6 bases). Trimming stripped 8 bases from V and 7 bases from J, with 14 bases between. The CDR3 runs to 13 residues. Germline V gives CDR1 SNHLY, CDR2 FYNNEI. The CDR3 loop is CASHEQGGEKLFF. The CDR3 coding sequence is TGTGCCAGCCACGAACAGGGCGGTGAAAAACTGTTTTTT.

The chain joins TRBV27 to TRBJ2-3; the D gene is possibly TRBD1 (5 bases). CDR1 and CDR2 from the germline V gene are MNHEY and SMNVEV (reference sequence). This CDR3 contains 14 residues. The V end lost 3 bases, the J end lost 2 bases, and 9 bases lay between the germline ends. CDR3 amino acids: CASSFSTDTDTQYF. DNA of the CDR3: TGTGCCAGCAGTTTCTCGACAGACACAGATACGCAGTATTTT.

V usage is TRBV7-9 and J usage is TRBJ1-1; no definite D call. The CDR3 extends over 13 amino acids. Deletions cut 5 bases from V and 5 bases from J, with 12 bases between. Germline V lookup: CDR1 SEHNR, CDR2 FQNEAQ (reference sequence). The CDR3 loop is CASSRETGTEAFF. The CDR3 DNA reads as TGTGCCAGCAGCAGGGAGACGGGGACTGAAGCTTTCTTT.

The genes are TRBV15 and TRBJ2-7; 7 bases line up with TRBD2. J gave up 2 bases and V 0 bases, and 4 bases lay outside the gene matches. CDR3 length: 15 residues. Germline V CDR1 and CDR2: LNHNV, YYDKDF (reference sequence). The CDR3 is CATSRERLATYEQYF. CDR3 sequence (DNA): TGTGCCACCAGCAGAGAGAGACTAGCAACCTACGAGCAGTACTTC.

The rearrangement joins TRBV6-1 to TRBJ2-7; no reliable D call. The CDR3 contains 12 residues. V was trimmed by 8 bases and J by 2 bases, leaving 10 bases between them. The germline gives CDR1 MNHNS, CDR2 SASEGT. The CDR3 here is CASRQPAYEQYF. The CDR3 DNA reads TGTGCCAGCCGACAACCTGCCTACGAGCAGTACTTC.

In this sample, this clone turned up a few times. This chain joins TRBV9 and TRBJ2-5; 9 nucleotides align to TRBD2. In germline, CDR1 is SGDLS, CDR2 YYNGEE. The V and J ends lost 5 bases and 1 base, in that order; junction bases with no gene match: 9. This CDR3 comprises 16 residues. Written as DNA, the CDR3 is TGTGCCAGCAGTGCCGGCCAGGGACTAGCCCAAGAGACCCAGTACTTC. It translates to CASSAGQGLAQETQYF.

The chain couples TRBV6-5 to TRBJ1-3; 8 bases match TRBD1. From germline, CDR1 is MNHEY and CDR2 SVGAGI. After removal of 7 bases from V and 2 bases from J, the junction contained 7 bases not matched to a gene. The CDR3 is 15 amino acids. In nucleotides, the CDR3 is TGTGCCAGCACCGCGGACAGGGAGCCTGGAAACACCATATATTTT. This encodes CASTADREPGNTIYF.

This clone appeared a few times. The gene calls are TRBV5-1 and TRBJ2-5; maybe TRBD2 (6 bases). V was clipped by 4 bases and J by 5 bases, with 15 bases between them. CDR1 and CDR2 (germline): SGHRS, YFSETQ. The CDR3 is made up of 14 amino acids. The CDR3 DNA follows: TGCGCCAGCAGCGCCAAACAAGGAGGGGAGACCCAGTACTTC. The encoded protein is CASSAKQGGETQYF.